This is a list of T cell receptor beta chains from one sample in a study of blood T cell repertoires in COVID-19. Measured with immunoSEQ multiplex PCR; TCRdb has only the in-frame clones, and not every one. The sample holds about 89,000 clones, approximately 88% seen once. Sequencing was done on a sample of peripheral blood. The receptors come from a man aged 60 to 75 with acute or convalescent COVID-19. CDR3s include the opening cysteine and the closing phenylalanine or tryptophan. Fields, in order: clone size, J gene, D gene, V gene, CDR3 DNA, CDR3 protein. A D gene is named only where the DNA matches it firmly. Only some rows state a clone size, as once, few, many or a class for expanded clones.

clone_size: NA; j_call: TRBJ2-2; d_call: NA; v_call: TRBV9; cdr3_nt: TGTGCCAGCAGCTTGGGGGGGAACACCGGGGAGCTGTTTTTT; cdr3_aa: CASSLGGNTGELFF
clone_size: NA; j_call: TRBJ1-2; d_call: TRBD1; v_call: TRBV4-1; cdr3_nt: TGCGCCAGCAGCCAAGCGGTGGACAGGGTGCGGTATGGCTACACCTTC; cdr3_aa: CASSQAVDRVRYGYTF
clone_size: NA; j_call: TRBJ1-1; d_call: NA; v_call: TRBV12-3/TRBV12-4; cdr3_nt: TGTGCCAGCAGTTTTGGGGCGAACACTGAAGCTTTCTTT; cdr3_aa: CASSFGANTEAFF
clone_size: NA; j_call: TRBJ1-3; d_call: NA; v_call: TRBV9; cdr3_nt: TGTGCCAGCAGCGTAGGAGGACAGAGGAGCTCTGGAAACACCATATATTTT; cdr3_aa: CASSVGGQRSSGNTIYF
clone_size: NA; j_call: TRBJ1-6; d_call: NA; v_call: TRBV3-1/TRBV3-2; cdr3_nt: TGTGCCAGCAGGCCGGGGTTTAATTCACCCCTCCACTTT; cdr3_aa: CASRPGFNSPLHF
clone_size: NA; j_call: TRBJ1-2; d_call: NA; v_call: TRBV6-5; cdr3_nt: TGTGCCAGCAGTTACTCTCGACAGGAATACTATGGCTACACCTTC; cdr3_aa: CASSYSRQEYYGYTF
clone_size: few; j_call: TRBJ1-5; d_call: NA; v_call: TRBV21-1; cdr3_nt: TGTGCCAGCAGCAAAGGGGGGAACCGGGACAGGTGCCCCTTGGGCAATCAGCCCCAGCATTTT; cdr3_aa: CASSKGGNRDRCPLGNQPQHF
clone_size: NA; j_call: TRBJ2-6; d_call: TRBD1; v_call: TRBV27; cdr3_nt: TGTGCCAGCAGTTTAGCTTTAGGGACAGGAAGCTCTGGGGCCAACGTCCTGACTTTC; cdr3_aa: CASSLALGTGSSGANVLTF
clone_size: NA; j_call: TRBJ1-5; d_call: NA; v_call: TRBV6-2/TRBV6-3; cdr3_nt: TGTGCCAGCAGTTACTCCGGTGTTTATAGCAATCAGCCCCAGCATTTT; cdr3_aa: CASSYSGVYSNQPQHF
clone_size: NA; j_call: TRBJ1-6; d_call: TRBD1; v_call: TRBV19; cdr3_nt: TGTGCCAGTAGTATGGCCCAGGGGGCGAGGAATTCACCCCTCCACTTT; cdr3_aa: CASSMAQGARNSPLHF
clone_size: once; j_call: TRBJ1-1; d_call: TRBD1; v_call: TRBV7-8; cdr3_nt: TGTGCCAGCAGCTCATCCGGGACAGGGGGTTTCACTGAAGCTTTCTTT; cdr3_aa: CASSSSGTGGFTEAFF
clone_size: NA; j_call: TRBJ2-7; d_call: NA; v_call: TRBV9; cdr3_nt: TGTGCCAGCAGCGTAGGGGCAGGGGCCCCCCTCGACGAGCAGTACTTC; cdr3_aa: CASSVGAGAPLDEQYF
clone_size: NA; j_call: TRBJ2-3; d_call: TRBD1; v_call: TRBV24-1; cdr3_nt: TGTGCCACCGCGACGTCGAGGAGGCAGGGGGGCACAGATACGCAGTATTTT; cdr3_aa: CATATSRRQGGTDTQYF
clone_size: once; j_call: TRBJ2-7; d_call: TRBD1; v_call: TRBV10-2; cdr3_nt: TGCGCCAGCAGTGGGACCCCGGGACAGGGTCACGAGCAGTACTTC; cdr3_aa: CASSGTPGQGHEQYF
clone_size: NA; j_call: TRBJ1-4; d_call: TRBD1; v_call: TRBV30; cdr3_nt: TGTGCCTTCGGGACAGGGAATGAAAAACTGTTTTTT; cdr3_aa: CAFGTGNEKLFF
clone_size: NA; j_call: TRBJ2-3; d_call: TRBD2; v_call: TRBV5-1; cdr3_nt: TGCGCCAGCAGCTTGAAGACTAGCGGGAGCACAGATACGCAGTATTTT; cdr3_aa: CASSLKTSGSTDTQYF
clone_size: NA; j_call: TRBJ2-7; d_call: TRBD1; v_call: TRBV19; cdr3_nt: TGTGCCAGTAGCAAGGGACAGATCTACGAGCAGTACTTC; cdr3_aa: CASSKGQIYEQYF
clone_size: NA; j_call: TRBJ2-4; d_call: NA; v_call: TRBV5-1; cdr3_nt: TGCGCCAGCAGCCAAGAAGCGGAAAACATTCAGTACTTC; cdr3_aa: CASSQEAENIQYF
clone_size: NA; j_call: TRBJ1-6; d_call: NA; v_call: TRBV25-1; cdr3_nt: TGTGCCAGCTCGGACAGTCTCACGGGTTCACCCCTCCACTTT; cdr3_aa: CASSDSLTGSPLHF
clone_size: NA; j_call: TRBJ2-2; d_call: NA; v_call: TRBV7-8; cdr3_nt: TGTGCCAGCAGCTCGACAGACAACACCGGGGAGCTGTTTTTT; cdr3_aa: CASSSTDNTGELFF
clone_size: NA; j_call: TRBJ1-5; d_call: NA; v_call: TRBV6-5; cdr3_nt: TGTGCCAGCAGTCCTCGACAGAACAATCAGCCCCAGCATTTT; cdr3_aa: CASSPRQNNQPQHF
clone_size: NA; j_call: TRBJ1-2; d_call: NA; v_call: TRBV30; cdr3_nt: TGTGCCTGGAGTCCTCAGGGCAGCTTTTATGGCTACACCTTC; cdr3_aa: CAWSPQGSFYGYTF